The 12 T cell receptor beta chains below come from one sample, sequenced in a study of cytomegalovirus exposure and HLA in healthy donors. Use of 60 Vbeta and 13 Jbeta primers characterized the PCR. Profiling relied on immunoSEQ multiplex PCR, and the TCRdb table lists in-frame clones only, not all of them. The repertoire holds about 55,000 clones, with 60% to 80% as singletons. The sequenced material came from PBMCs. Source of these receptors: a female donor in good health and CMV-seronegative.

The chain is built from TRBV7-6 and TRBJ2-1; 9 bases map to TRBD2. CDR1 and CDR2 from the germline V gene are SGHVS and FNYEAQ. The CDR3 sequence is 15 residues long. J lost 9 bases, V lost 0 bases, and 6 bases had no gene match. CDR3 bases: TGTGCCAGCAGCTTAGCGTGGCTAGCGGGATTTGAGCAGTTCTTC. It codes for CASSLAWLAGFEQFF. Variable domain in full (rest from reference TRBV7-6 and TRBJ2-1): GAGVSQSPRYKVTKRGQDVALRCDPISGHVSLYWYRQALGQGPEFLTYFNYEAQQDKSGLPNDRFSAERPEGSISTLTIQRTEQRDSAMYRCASSLAWLAGFEQFFGPGTRLTVL.

This rearrangement joins TRBV7-9 to TRBJ2-7; TRBD1 aligns across 10 bases. The CDR3 spans 15 residues. Germline trimming cut 5 bases from V and 1 base from J; bases unmatched to any gene: 5. Germline V gene sequence: CDR1 SEHNR, CDR2 FQNEAQ (reference sequence). As DNA, the CDR3 is TGTGCCAGCAGCAAGGGGACAGGGGATTCCTACGAGCAGTACTTC. This codes for CASSKGTGDSYEQYF.

The chain recombines TRBV27 with TRBJ2-4; TRBD2 matches 7 bases. The CDR3 extends over 14 amino acids. In germline, CDR1 is MNHEY, CDR2 SMNVEV (reference sequence). J lost 8 bases, V lost 6 bases, and 10 bases had no gene match. This CDR3 is CASRLRGGVHIQYF. The CDR3 coding sequence is TGTGCCAGCAGACTACGGGGAGGGGTGCACATTCAGTACTTC.

A single count supports this clone. The rearrangement joins TRBV7-9 to TRBJ2-3, with a tentative D call TRBD2 (5 bases). CDR1 and CDR2 (germline): SEHNR, FQNEAQ (reference sequence). Trimming stripped 2 bases from V and 0 bases from J, with 12 bases between. The CDR3 is 16 residues long. CDR3 DNA sequence: TGTGCCAGCAGCTTATACGCGGGCGCAAGCACAGATACGCAGTATTTT. Encoded protein: CASSLYAGASTDTQYF.

On this clone: The sample holds other DNA sequences that translate to the same CDR3. The DNA for the CDR3 is TGTGCCAGCAGCTTAGGGACAGGGGGTTATAATTCACCCCTCCACTTT. Its protein is CASSLGTGGYNSPLHF. The chain links TRBV13 to TRBJ1-6; 9 positions agree with TRBD1. Germline CDR1 and CDR2: PRHDT and FYEKMQ (reference sequence). With 0 bases clipped from V and 4 bases from J, the junction kept 1 base outside the gene matches. The CDR3 spans 16 residues.

The V gene is TRBV6-5, the J gene TRBJ2-7, with 12 bases matching TRBD1. The CDR3 contains 14 residues. Germline lookup yields CDR1 MNHEY and CDR2 SVGAGI. J gave up 5 bases and V 8 bases, and 7 bases lay outside the gene matches. DNA for the CDR3: TGTGCCAGCGGGCGGGACAGGGGGCGTGACGAGCAGTACTTC. Amino acids: CASGRDRGRDEQYF.

In its sample, this clone was seen a few times. The V gene is TRBV5-6, the J gene TRBJ2-5; maybe TRBD1 (5 bases). Germline assignment: CDR1 SGHDT and CDR2 YYEEEE. The CDR3 is made up of 13 amino acids. V lost 5 bases, J lost 3 bases, and 11 bases lay in between. CDR3 nucleotides: TGTGCCAGCAGATCTGACAGCAAAGAGACCCAGTACTTC. It codes for CASRSDSKETQYF.

The chain carries TRBV13 and TRBJ2-3, with TRBD2 matching over 7 bases. This CDR3 spans 18 amino acids. CDR1 and CDR2 from the germline V gene are PRHDT and FYEKMQ (reference sequence). The junction had 23 bases not matched to a gene; V was cut back by 9 bases and J by 5 bases. CDR3 nucleotides: TGTGCCAGACCTCTCTGGAGTAGCGGGCCCTGGGTGGGAGATACGCAGTATTTT. The encoded protein is CARPLWSSGPWVGDTQYF.

The rearrangement links TRBV10-3 to TRBJ1-1; D is perhaps TRBD1 (5 bases). This CDR3 has 13 residues. The V end was cut by 10 bases, the J end by 6 bases, with 18 bases between. From germline, CDR1 is ENHRY and CDR2 SYGVKD. Here the CDR3 DNA reads TGTGCCACCCGAGGAGGCTCGGGGGCTGAAGCTTTCTTT. Protein product: CATRGGSGAEAFF.

This clone has only a few counts. The chain combines TRBV27 with TRBJ2-1; 7 positions match TRBD1. Germline trimming cut 0 bases from V and 16 bases from J; bases unmatched to any gene: 9. CDR3 size: 13 residues. Germline CDR1 MNHEY, CDR2 SMNVEV (reference sequence). DNA of the CDR3: TGTGCCAGCAGTTTATCTGACAGGGTTCGGTACTTCTTC. It translates to CASSLSDRVRYFF.

The chain joins TRBV29-1 to TRBJ1-5, with 10 bases fitting TRBD1. The CDR3 is 14 amino acids. Germline lookup yields CDR1 SQVTM and CDR2 ANQGSEA. V lost 6 bases, J lost 3 bases, and 5 bases stayed unmatched. CDR3 sequence (DNA): TGCAGCGTCCGGACAGGGGGTATCAATCAGCCCCAGCATTTT. Protein: CSVRTGGINQPQHF.

This clone was recorded once. The same CDR3 can be traced to other DNA sequences in this sample. The chain is built from TRBV19 and TRBJ1-2; the match to TRBD1 covers 8 bases. From germline, CDR1 is LNHDA and CDR2 SQIVND (reference sequence). The ends lost 6 bases at V and 4 bases at J; junction bases unmatched: 1. CDR3 length: 12 amino acids. CDR3 amino acids: CASRTGAYGYTF. CDR3 coding DNA: TGTGCCAGTAGGACAGGGGCCTATGGCTACACCTTC.